The T cell receptor beta chain under discussion was sequenced for a study of shared clonotypes between healthy human individuals (dated by TCRdb to between 2020 and 2021). About the investigation overall: A couple of women and a few men aged 18 to 49 years were included in the cohort. For each donor, three plates each were used for CD4 naive and CD4 memory, two plates were used for CD8 naive, and one plate was used for CD8 memory. The study deeply sequenced blood TCR repertoires of 5 or 6 healthy adults to estimate repertoire size and the extent of clonotype sharing between individuals. Libraries were prepared and TCR repertoires were sequenced by different laboratories using diverse techniques, in order to increase sequencing depth and limit assay-specific biases. Per donor, leukapheresis produced somewhere between about 0.85 and 9.5 billion PBMCs.

Using the deep immunoSEQ assay, multiplex PCR amplified TCR CDR3 regions from genomic DNA. For each cell subset, the extracted genomic DNA was distributed evenly across all wells of several immunoSEQ 96-well plates, and each plate served as one replicate. Each replicate PCR for sorted subsets received approximately 220 ng genomic DNA, equal to roughly 29,000 T cell genomes. Purified libraries were measured with a Qubit 3.0 fluorometer, size-checked on a Bioanalyzer 2100, and measured again with the KAPA Library Quantification kit. A separate single-read 150-cycle Illumina NextSeq 550 flow cell was used to sequence each immunoSEQ 96-well plate. Under the source paper's analysis protocol: The immunoSEQ output contained only junctional sequences without quality scores, so filtering could not match that applied to full-length reads. To assign V/J genes and CDR3, sequences were annotated against IMGT germline references using PyIR, a Python wrapper for IgBLAST v1.9. Any read was removed if the V/J assignment was weak (E-value above 1e-6), the CDR3 was missing, or the read contained stop codons, out-of-frame junctions, or ambiguous translated residues. V3J clonotypes were defined as sequences sharing the same inferred V gene, J gene, and CDR3 amino acid sequence. The percentage overlap between two repertoires was calculated by dividing the number of shared unique clonotypes by the size of the smaller repertoire. Three approaches were used to assess repertoire richness: RTK rarefaction, the Chao1 estimator, and Recon v2.1 estimates of unobserved clonotypes. Generation probabilities for all TCRbeta clonotypes obtained by the gDNA method from a handful of donors were computed using OLGA. TCRdb mirrors the immuneACCESS table, restricted to in-frame sequences. Some clones are absent from its copies; in checked studies, under half trace to an unresolved V gene, and the reason for the others is unknown. That table is the source of V, J and clone size, and D and trimming were worked out from the DNA. This sample gives over 2 million clones in total; about nine tenths of them show up just once. The biggest ten clones account for 0.37% of the sample.

There are 15 amino acids in the CDR3, from cysteine to phenylalanine inclusive. Solely the CDR3 DNA is kept, with 45 bases framed from the first base. V was cut back by 0 bases and J by 1 base, leaving a gap of 10 bases between them. The germline V gene provides CDR1 SGHRS and CDR2 YFSETQ. What the authors observed across the whole study: Higher generation probabilities were observed for clonotypes shared by all four sorted-subset donors than for non-shared clonotypes. Sampling was restricted to blood, and TCR repertoires in tissues likely differ from the TCR repertoires found in blood. Naive subsets generally had larger estimated clonotype richness than memory subsets did. When a few donors were compared, the shared fraction of clonotypes was around 5% for naive CD4, 3.5% to 4% for naive CD8, more than 2% for memory CD4, and roughly 0.43% for memory CD8. Pairwise subsampling indicated that sequencing depth was expected to affect the degree of clonotype sharing among donors. The small number of donors limited the genetic and exposure-history diversity represented. Rarefaction of sorted-subset datasets indicated incomplete sequencing despite the large sequencing depth.

Details on this clone: Its antigen is still unknown. No much larger clone is present one base from it, and per-base qualities are unavailable. The sample carries other DNA sequences with the same CDR3.

The donors were healthy, HIV-negative adults with no recently reported acute infections or vaccinations. All donors were Caucasian adults living in Nashville, Tennessee, USA. CD4+ T cells were enriched through magnetic negative selection, after which naive cells were positively selected on CD45RA and the remaining negative fraction served as the memory subset. Blood was obtained by leukapheresis, after which PBMCs were separated by Ficoll-Histopaque density gradient centrifugation and cryopreserved in liquid nitrogen vapor phase. Analytical flow cytometry was used to check the purity and quantity of every magnetically sorted T cell population. Each sorted fraction had its genomic DNA isolated and then quantified by UV absorbance on a Nanodrop 2000c.

Sequencing input: naive CD4+ T cells from PBMCs. This specimen's cell subset or site label, per the study, means: CD45RA+ positively selected. The chain uses TRBV5-1 and TRBJ1-2; TRBD1 is perhaps the D gene, given 6 matching bases. The sequence came from a man aged 18 to 29 in good health. Some clones in this sample may be carry-over from other donors' samples. The CDR3 reads as follows: CASSLGVRGNYGYTF. The bases read TGCGCCAGCAGCTTGGGGGTCAGGGGTAACTATGGCTACACCTTC.